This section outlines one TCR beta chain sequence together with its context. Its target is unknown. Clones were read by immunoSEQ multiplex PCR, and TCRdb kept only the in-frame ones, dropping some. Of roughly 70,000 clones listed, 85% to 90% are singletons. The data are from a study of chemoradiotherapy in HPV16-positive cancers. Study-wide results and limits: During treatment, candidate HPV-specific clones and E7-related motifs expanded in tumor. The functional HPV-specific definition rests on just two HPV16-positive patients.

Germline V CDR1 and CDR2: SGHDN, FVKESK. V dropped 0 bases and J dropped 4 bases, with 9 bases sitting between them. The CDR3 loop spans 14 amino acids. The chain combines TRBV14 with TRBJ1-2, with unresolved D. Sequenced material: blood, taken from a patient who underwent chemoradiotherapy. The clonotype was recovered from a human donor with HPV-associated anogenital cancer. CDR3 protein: CASSQDSVLYGYTF. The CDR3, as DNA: TGTGCCAGCAGCCAAGACAGTGTTCTCTATGGCTACACCTTC.